This T cell receptor beta chain came from a study of glioma-infiltrating T cells after dendritic cell vaccination. Findings and caveats of the study: Longer survival after dendritic cell vaccination followed higher pretreatment TIL content. Only a small number of patients had complete blood and tumor samples.

As to this clone: As yet, its antigen is unknown.

Specified time point: after dendritic cell vaccination, including at tumor progression/relapse. The table came from immunoSEQ multiplex PCR; TCRdb's copy has only in-frame clones and leaves some out. Of roughly 56,000 clones in the sample, around 85% were seen once. The trim removed 5 bases at V and 7 bases at J, leaving 9 bases unmatched. This CDR3 has 15 amino acids. The germline CDR1 and CDR2 sequences are SGHTA and FQGTGA. The V and J genes are TRBV7-3 and TRBJ2-1; 9 bases match TRBD2. The receptor's source is a human donor with glioblastoma. Sequencing used blood, obtained after dendritic cell vaccination. The CDR3 DNA reads as TGTGCCAGCAGCCCCGGCGGGGGGGCTAAAAATGAGCAGTTCTTC. This translates into CASSPGGGAKNEQFF.